The present T cell receptor beta chain was sequenced within a study of post-analysis software for immune sequencing data. Points from the study as a whole: Samples from a shared batch, those prepared together, strongly co-clustered by F measure. In patients, TRBV5-6, TRBV5-1 and TRBV20-1 belonged to five TRBV segments found more frequently than in controls. Controls significantly exceeded multiple sclerosis patients in normalized Chao1 diversity.

TCR beta cDNA libraries included unique molecular identifiers. Starting from approximately 1 to 10 million T cells, the study yielded about 500,000 cDNA molecules. TCRdb itself ran the PCR reads through MiXCR, one entry per CDR3 protein. The data show hundreds of thousands of distinct CDR3 sequences, approximately 53% seen once. This clonotype occurred once. The antigen remains unidentified. Germline V gene lookup returns CDR1 DFQATT and CDR2 SNEGSKA (reference sequence). V was pared by 3 bases and J by 5 bases, with 11 bases between. The CDR3 runs 12 residues. J is TRBJ2-7 and V is TRBV20-1; D might be TRBD1 (5 bases). Sample: blood. The clonotype originates from a girl aged 10 to 17 with multiple sclerosis. DNA of the CDR3: TGCAGTGCTAGCTCGCAGGGCCACGAGCAGTACTTC. Translating it yields CSASSQGHEQYF.